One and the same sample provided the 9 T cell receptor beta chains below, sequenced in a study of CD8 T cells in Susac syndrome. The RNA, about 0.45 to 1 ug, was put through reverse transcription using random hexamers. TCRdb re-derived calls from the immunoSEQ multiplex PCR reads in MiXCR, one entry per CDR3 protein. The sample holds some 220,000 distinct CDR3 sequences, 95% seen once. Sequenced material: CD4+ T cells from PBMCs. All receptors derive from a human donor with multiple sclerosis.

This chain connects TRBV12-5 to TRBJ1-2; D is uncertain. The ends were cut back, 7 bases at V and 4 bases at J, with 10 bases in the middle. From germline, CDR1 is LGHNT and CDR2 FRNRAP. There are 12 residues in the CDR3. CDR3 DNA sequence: TGTGCTAGTGCCTACGAGGCCTATGGCTACACCTTC. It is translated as CASAYEAYGYTF.

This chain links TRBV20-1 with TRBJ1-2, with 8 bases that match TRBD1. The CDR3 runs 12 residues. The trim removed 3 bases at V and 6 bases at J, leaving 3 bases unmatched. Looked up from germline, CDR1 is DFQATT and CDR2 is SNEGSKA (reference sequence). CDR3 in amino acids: CSARSQGDGYTF. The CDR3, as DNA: TGCAGTGCTAGGTCACAGGGGGATGGCTACACCTTC.

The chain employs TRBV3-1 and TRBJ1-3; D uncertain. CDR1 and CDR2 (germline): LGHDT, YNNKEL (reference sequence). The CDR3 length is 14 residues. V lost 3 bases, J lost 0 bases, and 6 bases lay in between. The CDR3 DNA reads TGTGCCAGCAGCCACAGGCACTCTGGAAACACCATATATTTT. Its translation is CASSHRHSGNTIYF.

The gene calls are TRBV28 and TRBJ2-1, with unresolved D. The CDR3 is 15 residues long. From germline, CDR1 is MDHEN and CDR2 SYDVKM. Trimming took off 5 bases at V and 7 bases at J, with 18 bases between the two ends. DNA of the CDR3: TGTGCCAGCAGTCCCCTAGAGAGGCTATGGAATGAGCAGTTCTTC. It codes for CASSPLERLWNEQFF. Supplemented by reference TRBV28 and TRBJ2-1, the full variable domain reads DVKVTQSSRYLVKRTGEKVFLECVQDMDHENMFWYRQDPGLGLRLIYFSYDVKMKEKGDIPEGYSVSREKKERFSLILESASTNQTSMYLCASSPLERLWNEQFFGPGTRLTVL.

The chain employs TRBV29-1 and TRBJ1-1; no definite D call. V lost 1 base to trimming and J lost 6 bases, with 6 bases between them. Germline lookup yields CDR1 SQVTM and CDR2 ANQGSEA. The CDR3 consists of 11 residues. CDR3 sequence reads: CSVEAGSEAFF. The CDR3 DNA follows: TGCAGCGTTGAAGCCGGGTCTGAAGCTTTCTTT.

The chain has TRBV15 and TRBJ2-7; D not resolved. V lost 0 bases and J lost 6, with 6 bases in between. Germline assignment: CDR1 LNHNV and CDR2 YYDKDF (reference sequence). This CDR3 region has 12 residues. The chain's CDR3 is CATSRDRSEQYF. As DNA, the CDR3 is TGTGCCACCAGCAGAGATCGATCCGAGCAGTACTTC.

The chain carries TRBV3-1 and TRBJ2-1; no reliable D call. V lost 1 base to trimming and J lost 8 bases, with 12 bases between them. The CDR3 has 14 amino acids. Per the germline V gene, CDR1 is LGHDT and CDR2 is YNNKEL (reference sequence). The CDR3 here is CASSQGTPQDEQFF. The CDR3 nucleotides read TGTGCCAGCAGCCAAGGAACCCCGCAGGATGAGCAGTTCTTC.

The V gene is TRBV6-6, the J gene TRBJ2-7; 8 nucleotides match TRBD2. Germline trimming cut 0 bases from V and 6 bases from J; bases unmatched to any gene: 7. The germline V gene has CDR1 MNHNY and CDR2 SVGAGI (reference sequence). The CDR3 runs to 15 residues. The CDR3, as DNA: TGTGCCAGCAGTTACTCTTGGCGGGAGGCCTCCGAGCAGTACTTC. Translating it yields CASSYSWREASEQYF.

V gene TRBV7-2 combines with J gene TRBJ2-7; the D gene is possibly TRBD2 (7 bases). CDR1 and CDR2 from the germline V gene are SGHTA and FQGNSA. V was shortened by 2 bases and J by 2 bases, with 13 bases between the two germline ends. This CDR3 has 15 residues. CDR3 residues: CASSLRGGAAYEQYF. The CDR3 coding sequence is TGTGCCAGCAGCTTAAGGGGGGGAGCCGCCTACGAGCAGTACTTC. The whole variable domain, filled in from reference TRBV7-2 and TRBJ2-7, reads GAGVSQSPSNKVTEKGKDVELRCDPISGHTALYWYRQSLGQGLEFLIYFQGNSAPDKSGLPSDRFSAERTGGSVSTLTIQRTQQEDSAVYLCASSLRGGAAYEQYFGPGTRLTVT.